The sample holds many counts of the clone carrying this T cell receptor (beta chain). This sample is drawn from a study of T cells in Graves' hyperthyroidism and ophthalmopathy. Researchers amplified the TCR beta CDR3 regions from RNA transcripts. The HTBI primer set was used in a first-round RT-PCR of the TCR CDR3. A single record per CDR3 protein comes from TCRdb applying MiXCR to the multiplex PCR reads. Counted here are approximately 150,000 distinct CDR3 sequences, about 9% occurring once; the ten biggest clones make up more than 20%. The CDR3 runs 15 residues. Germline CDR1 MNHEY, CDR2 SVGAGI. Between the trimmed V and J ends, which lost 0 bases and 3 bases, there was a span of 8 bases.

V is TRBV6-5 and J is TRBJ2-2; D is perhaps TRBD2 (5 bases). The sample comprised blood. This receptor was obtained from a woman aged 18-29 years with Graves' hyperthyroidism that later progressed to Graves' ophthalmopathy. CDR3 in amino acids: CASSYSYGDTGELFF. The CDR3 DNA reads as TGTGCCAGCAGTTACTCCTACGGGGACACCGGGGAGCTGTTTTTT.